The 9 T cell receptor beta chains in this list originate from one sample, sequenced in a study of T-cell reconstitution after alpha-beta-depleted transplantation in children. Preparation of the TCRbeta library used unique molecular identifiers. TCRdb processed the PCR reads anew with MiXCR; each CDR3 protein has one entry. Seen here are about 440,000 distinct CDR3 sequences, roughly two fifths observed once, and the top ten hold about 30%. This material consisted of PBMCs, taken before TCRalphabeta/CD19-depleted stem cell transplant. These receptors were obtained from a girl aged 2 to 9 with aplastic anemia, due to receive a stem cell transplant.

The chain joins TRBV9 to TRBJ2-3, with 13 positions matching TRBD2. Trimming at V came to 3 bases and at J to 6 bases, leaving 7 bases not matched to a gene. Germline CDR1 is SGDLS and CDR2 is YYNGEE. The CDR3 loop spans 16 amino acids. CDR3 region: CASSAQLAGGRDTQYF. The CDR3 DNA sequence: TGTGCCAGCAGCGCCCAACTAGCGGGAGGGCGGGATACGCAGTATTTT.

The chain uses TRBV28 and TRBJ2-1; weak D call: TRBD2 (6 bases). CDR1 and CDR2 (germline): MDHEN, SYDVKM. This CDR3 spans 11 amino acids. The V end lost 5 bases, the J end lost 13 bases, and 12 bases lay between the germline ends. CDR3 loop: CASSRGTFQFF. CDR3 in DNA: TGTGCCAGCAGTCGTGGGACTTTTCAGTTCTTC.

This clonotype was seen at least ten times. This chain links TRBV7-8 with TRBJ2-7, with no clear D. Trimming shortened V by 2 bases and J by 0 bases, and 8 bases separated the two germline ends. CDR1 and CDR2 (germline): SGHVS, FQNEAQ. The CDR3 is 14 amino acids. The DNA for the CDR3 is TGTGCCAGCAGCTTATGGGCGAACTCCTACGAGCAGTACTTC. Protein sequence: CASSLWANSYEQYF.

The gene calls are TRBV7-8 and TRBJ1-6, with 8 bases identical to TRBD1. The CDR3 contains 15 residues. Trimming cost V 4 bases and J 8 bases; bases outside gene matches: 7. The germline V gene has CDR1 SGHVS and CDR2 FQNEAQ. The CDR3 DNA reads TGTGCCAGCAGCTCATGGACAGGGCGGGATTCACCCCTCCACTTT. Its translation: CASSSWTGRDSPLHF.

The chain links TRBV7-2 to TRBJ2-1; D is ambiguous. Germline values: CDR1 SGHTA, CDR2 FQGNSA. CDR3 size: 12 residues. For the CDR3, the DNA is TGTGCTCCAGGACGGGCCTACAATGAGCAGTTCTTC. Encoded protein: CAPGRAYNEQFF.

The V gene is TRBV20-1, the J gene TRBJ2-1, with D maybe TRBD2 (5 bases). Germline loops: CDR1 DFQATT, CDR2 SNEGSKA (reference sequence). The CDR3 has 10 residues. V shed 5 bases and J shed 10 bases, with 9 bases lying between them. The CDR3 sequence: CSARGREQFF. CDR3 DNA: TGCAGTGCTCGCGGGCGGGAGCAGTTCTTC.

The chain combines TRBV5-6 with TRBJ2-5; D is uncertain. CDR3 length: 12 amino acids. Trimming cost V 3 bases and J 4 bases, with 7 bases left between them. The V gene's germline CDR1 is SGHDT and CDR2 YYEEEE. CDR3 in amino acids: CASSSDVETQYF. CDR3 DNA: TGTGCCAGCAGCTCGGACGTAGAGACCCAGTACTTC.

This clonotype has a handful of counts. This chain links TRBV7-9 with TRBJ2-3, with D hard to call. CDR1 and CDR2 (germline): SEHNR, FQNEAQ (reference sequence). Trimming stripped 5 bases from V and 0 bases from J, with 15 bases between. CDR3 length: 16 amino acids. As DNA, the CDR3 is TGTGCCAGCAGCCCACCGGGCCCGGAGAGCACAGATACGCAGTATTTT. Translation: CASSPPGPESTDTQYF.

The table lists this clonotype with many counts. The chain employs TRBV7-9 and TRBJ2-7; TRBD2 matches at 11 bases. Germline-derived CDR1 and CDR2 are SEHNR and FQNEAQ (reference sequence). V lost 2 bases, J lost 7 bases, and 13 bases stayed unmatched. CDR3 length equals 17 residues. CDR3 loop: CASSLTHVAGGPSEQYF. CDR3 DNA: TGTGCCAGCAGCTTAACCCACGTAGCGGGAGGGCCGAGTGAGCAGTACTTC.